This TCR beta chain originates from a study of blood T cell repertoires in COVID-19. CDR1 is MGHRA and CDR2 is YSYEKL in the germline V gene. V was cut by 1 base and J by 3 bases, with 10 bases left in between. The CDR3 extends over 14 amino acids. Assay used: immunoSEQ multiplex PCR; TCRdb lists only in-frame clones, some missing. The table has around 260,000 clones, about 91% seen once. The receptor was derived from a young adult with COVID-19, enrolled during active disease. The rearrangement links TRBV4-1 to TRBJ2-7; D is ambiguous. Sequencing was carried out using peripheral blood. CDR3: CASSQVLGGYEQYF. The CDR3 region has the DNA TGCGCCAGCAGCCAAGTTCTTGGCGGCTACGAGCAGTACTTC.